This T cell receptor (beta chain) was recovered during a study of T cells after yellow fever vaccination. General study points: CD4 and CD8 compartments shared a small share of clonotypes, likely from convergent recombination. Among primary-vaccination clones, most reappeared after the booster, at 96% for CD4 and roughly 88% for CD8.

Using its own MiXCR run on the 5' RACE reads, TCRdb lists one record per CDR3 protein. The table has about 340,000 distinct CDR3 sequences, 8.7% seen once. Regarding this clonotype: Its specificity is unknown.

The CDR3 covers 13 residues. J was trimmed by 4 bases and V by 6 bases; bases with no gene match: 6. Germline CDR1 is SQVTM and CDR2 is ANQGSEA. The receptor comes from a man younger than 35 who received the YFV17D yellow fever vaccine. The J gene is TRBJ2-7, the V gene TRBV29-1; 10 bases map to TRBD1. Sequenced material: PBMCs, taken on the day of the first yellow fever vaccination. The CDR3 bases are TGCAGCGTGGGGGACAGGGGCGCTTACGAGCAGTACTTC. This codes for CSVGDRGAYEQYF.